One and the same sample provided the 5 T cell receptor beta chains below, sequenced in a study of shared clonotypes between healthy human individuals. The protocol was immunoSEQ multiplex PCR, while the TCRdb copy is restricted to in-frame clones and leaves out a portion. The sample consists of under 1,100,000 clones, 70% to 80% of them appearing once. The sample was memory CD4+ T cells sorted from blood. Subset described: CD45RA-negative fraction. Every receptor here comes from a young man in good health.

This clone was seen a handful of times. The rearrangement uses TRBV14 and TRBJ2-7; D is unresolved. V was trimmed by 1 base and J by 3 bases, leaving 4 bases between them. CDR1 and CDR2 (germline): SGHDN, FVKESK. The CDR3 extends over 12 amino acids. The CDR3 loop reads CASSQVGYEQYF. Here the CDR3 DNA reads TGTGCCAGCAGCCAAGTGGGCTACGAGCAGTACTTC.

This clone was seen more than once but under ten times. The gene calls are TRBV11-2 and TRBJ2-3, with D tentatively TRBD1 (5 bases). Trimming pared 5 bases from V and 2 bases from J, leaving 11 bases between. CDR3 length: 14 amino acids. Germline CDR1 and CDR2: SGHAT and FQNNGV. For the CDR3, the DNA is TGTGCCAGCAGCCACGACAGCCACACAGATACGCAGTATTTT. This encodes CASSHDSHTDTQYF.

This clone has just one count. The chain has TRBV6-1 and TRBJ2-3; D might be TRBD2 (6 bases). Trimming left V 8 bases short and J 2 bases short, with 14 bases between. CDR1 MNHNS and CDR2 SASEGT come from the germline V gene. The CDR3 totals 14 residues. CDR3 sequence: CASGLGGNTDTQYF. CDR3 DNA sequence: TGTGCCAGCGGCCTGGGGGGAAACACAGATACGCAGTATTTT.

The rearrangement uses TRBV19 and TRBJ2-3, with D possibly matching TRBD1 (6 bases). The V gene's germline CDR1 is LNHDA and CDR2 SQIVND (reference sequence). Trimming removed 6 bases from V and 1 base from J, with 23 bases in between. The CDR3 has 18 amino acids. The CDR3 DNA reads TGTGCCAGTAGGGTTTTTTCGGGACACACCATGGGCACAGATACGCAGTATTTT. It is translated as CASRVFSGHTMGTDTQYF. Supplemented by reference TRBV19 and TRBJ2-3, the full variable domain reads DGGITQSPKYLFRKEGQNVTLSCEQNLNHDAMYWYRQDPGQGLRLIYYSQIVNDFQKGDIAEGYSVSREKKESFPLTVTSAQKNPTAFYLCASRVFSGHTMGTDTQYFGPGTRLTVL.

This rearrangement joins TRBV2 to TRBJ1-6; TRBD1 matches 10 bases. V shed 10 bases and J 7 bases; nucleotides not matched to a gene: 4. Germline-derived CDR1 and CDR2 are SNHLY and FYNNEI. The CDR3 sequence is 13 residues long. CDR3 sequence (DNA): TGTGCCACCAGGACAGGGGGGAATTCACCCCTCCACTTT. Residues: CATRTGGNSPLHF. Based on the CDR3 plus reference TRBV2 and TRBJ1-6, the full variable domain is EPEVTQTPSHQVTQMGQEVILRCVPISNHLYFYWYRQILGQKVEFLVSFYNNEISEKSEIFDDQFSVERPDGSNFTLKIRSTKLEDSAMYFCATRTGGNSPLHFGNGTRLTVT.